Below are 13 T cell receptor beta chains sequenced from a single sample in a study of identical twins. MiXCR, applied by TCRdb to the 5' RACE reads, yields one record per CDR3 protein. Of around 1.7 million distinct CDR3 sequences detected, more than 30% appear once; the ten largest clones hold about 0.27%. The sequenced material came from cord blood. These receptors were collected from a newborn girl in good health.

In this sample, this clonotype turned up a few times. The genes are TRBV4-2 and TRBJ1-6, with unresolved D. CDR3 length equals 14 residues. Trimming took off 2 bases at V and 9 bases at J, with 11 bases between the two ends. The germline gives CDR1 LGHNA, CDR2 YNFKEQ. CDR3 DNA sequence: TGTGCCAGCAGCCAAACACGGGCCAGTTCACCCCTCCACTTT. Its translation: CASSQTRASSPLHF.

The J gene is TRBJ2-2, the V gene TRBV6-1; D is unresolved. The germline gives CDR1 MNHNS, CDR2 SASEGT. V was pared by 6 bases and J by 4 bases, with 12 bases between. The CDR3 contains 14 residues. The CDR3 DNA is TGTGCCAGCAGGATAGCCTGGATCACCGGGGAGCTGTTTTTT. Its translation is CASRIAWITGELFF.

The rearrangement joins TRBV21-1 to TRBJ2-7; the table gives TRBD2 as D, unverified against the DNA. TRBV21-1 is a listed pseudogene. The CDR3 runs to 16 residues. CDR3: CASSKARLAGVYEQYF. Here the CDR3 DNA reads TGTGCCAGCAGCAAAGCGCGACTAGCGGGAGTTTACGAGCAGTACTTC.

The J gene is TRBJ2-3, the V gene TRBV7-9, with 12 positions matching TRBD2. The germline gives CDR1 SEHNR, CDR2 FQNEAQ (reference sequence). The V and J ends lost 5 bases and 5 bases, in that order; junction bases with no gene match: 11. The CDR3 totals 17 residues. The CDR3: CASSDHPSGGDVDTQYF. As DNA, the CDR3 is TGTGCCAGCAGCGACCATCCTAGCGGGGGGGACGTAGATACGCAGTATTTT.

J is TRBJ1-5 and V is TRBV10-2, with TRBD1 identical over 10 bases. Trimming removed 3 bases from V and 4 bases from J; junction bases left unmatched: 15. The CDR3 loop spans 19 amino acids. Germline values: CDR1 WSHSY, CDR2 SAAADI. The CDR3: CASSDSFRTGGLWNQPQHF. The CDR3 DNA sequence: TGCGCCAGCAGTGATTCGTTTAGGACAGGGGGTCTGTGGAATCAGCCCCAGCATTTT.

CDR3 residues: CASSGRTGKRDEQFF. CDR3 nucleotides: TGTGCCAGCAGTGGCCGGACAGGGAAGCGGGATGAGCAGTTCTTC. The rearrangement uses TRBV27 and TRBJ2-1; TRBD1 matches 8 bases. Germline-derived CDR1 and CDR2 are MNHEY and SMNVEV (reference sequence). Trimming cost V 5 bases and J 8 bases; bases outside gene matches: 11. This CDR3 is built from 15 residues.

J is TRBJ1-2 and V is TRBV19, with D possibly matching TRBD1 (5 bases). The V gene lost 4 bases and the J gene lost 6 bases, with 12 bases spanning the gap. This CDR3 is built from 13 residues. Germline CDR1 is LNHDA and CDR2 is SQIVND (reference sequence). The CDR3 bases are TGTGCCAGTAGTAGGAGGAGGGACCATGGCTACACCTTC. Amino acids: CASSRRRDHGYTF.

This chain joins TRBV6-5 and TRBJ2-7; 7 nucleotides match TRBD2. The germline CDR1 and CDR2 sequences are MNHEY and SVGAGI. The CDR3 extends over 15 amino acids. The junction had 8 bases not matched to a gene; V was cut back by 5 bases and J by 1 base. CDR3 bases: TGTGCCAGCAGTCCTACCAGCGGGATTTCCTACGAGCAGTACTTC. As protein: CASSPTSGISYEQYF.

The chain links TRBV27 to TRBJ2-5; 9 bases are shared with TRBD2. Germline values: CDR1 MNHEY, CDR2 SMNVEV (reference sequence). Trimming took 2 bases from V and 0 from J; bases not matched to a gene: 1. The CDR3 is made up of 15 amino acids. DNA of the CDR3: TGTGCCAGCAGTTTAAGCGGGAGGTACCAAGAGACCCAGTACTTC. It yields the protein CASSLSGRYQETQYF.

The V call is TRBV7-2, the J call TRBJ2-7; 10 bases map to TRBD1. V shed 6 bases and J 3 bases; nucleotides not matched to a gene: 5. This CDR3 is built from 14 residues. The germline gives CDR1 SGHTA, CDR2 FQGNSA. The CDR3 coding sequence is TGTGCCAGCAGATGGACAGGGGGGAACTACGAGCAGTACTTC. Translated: CASRWTGGNYEQYF.

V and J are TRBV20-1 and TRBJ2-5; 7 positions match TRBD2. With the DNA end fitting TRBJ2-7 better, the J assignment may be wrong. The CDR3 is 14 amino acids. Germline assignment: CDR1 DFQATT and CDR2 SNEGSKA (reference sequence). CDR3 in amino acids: CSASISGPTYEQYF. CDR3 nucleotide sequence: TGCAGTGCTAGTATTAGCGGGCCTACCTACGAGCAGTACTTC.

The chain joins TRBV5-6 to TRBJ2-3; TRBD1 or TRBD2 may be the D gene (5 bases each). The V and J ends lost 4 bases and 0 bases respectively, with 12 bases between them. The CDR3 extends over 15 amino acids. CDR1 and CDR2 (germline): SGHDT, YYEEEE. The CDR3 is CASSGRDGSTDTQYF. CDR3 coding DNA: TGTGCCAGCAGCGGCCGGGACGGAAGCACAGATACGCAGTATTTT.

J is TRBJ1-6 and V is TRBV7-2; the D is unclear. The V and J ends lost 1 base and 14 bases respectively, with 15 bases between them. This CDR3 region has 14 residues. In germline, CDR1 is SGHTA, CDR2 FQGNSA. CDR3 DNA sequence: TGTGCCAGCAGCTTAGAGAACAGCCACGTCACCCTCCACTTT. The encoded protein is CASSLENSHVTLHF.